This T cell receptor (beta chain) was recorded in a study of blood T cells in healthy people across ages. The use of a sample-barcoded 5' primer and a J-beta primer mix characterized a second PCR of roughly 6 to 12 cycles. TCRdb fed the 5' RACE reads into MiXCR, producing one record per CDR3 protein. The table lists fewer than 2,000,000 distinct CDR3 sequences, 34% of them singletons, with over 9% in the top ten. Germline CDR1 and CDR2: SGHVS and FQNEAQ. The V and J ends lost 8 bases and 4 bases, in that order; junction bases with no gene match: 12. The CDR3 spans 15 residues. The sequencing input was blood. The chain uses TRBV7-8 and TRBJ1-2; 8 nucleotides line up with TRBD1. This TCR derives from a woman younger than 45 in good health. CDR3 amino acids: CASAYRPQGVYGYTF. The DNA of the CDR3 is TGTGCCAGCGCCTACCGGCCACAGGGGGTCTATGGCTACACCTTC.